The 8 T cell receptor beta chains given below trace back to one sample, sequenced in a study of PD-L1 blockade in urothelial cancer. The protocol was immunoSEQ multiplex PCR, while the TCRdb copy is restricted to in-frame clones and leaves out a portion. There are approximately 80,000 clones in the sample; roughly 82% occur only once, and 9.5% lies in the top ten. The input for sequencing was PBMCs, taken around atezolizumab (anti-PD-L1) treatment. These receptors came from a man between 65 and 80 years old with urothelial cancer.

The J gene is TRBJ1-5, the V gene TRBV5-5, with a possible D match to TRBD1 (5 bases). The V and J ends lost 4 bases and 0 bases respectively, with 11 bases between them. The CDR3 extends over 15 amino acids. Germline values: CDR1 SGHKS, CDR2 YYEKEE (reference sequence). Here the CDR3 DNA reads TGTGCCAGCAGCGTGGGGGGGGGTAGCAATCAGCCCCAGCATTTT. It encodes CASSVGGGSNQPQHF.

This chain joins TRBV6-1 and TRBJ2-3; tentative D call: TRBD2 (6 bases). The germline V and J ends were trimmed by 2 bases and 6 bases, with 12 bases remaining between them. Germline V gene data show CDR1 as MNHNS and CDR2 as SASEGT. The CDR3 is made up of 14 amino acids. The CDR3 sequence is CASSERREWDTQYF. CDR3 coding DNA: TGTGCCAGCAGTGAAAGGAGGGAGTGGGATACGCAGTATTTT.

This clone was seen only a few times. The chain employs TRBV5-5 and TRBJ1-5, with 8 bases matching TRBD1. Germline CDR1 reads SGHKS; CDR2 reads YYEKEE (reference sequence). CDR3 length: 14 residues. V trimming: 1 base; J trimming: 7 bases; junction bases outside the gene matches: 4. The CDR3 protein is CASSLTGGPQPQHF. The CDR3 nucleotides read TGTGCCAGCAGCTTGACAGGGGGACCCCAGCCCCAGCATTTT.

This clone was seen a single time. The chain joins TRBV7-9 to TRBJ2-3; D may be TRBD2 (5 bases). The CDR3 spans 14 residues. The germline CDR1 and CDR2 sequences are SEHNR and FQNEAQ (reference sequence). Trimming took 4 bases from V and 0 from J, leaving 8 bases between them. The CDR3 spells CASSSSGSTDTQYF. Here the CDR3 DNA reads TGTGCCAGCAGCTCAAGCGGTAGCACAGATACGCAGTATTTT.

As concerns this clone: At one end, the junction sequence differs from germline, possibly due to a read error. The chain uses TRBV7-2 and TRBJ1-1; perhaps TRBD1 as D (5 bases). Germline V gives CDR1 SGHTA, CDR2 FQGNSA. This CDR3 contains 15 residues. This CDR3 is CASSLGAGLKTEAFF. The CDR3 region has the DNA TGTGCCAGCAGCTTAGGTGCGGGACTGAAAACTGAAGCTTTCTTT.

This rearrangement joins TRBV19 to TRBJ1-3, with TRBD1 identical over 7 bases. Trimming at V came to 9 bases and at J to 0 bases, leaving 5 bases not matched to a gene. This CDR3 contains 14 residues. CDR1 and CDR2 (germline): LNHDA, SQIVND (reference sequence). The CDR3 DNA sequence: TGTGCCAGCCATCACAGGGGCTCTGGAAACACCATATATTTT. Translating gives CASHHRGSGNTIYF.

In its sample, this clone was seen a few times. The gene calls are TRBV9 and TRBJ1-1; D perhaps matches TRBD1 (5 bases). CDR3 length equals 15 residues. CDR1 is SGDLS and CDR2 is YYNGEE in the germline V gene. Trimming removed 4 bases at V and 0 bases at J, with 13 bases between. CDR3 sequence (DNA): TGTGCCAGCAGCCCCCCTGGGGGGGTGAACACTGAAGCTTTCTTT. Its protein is CASSPPGGVNTEAFF.

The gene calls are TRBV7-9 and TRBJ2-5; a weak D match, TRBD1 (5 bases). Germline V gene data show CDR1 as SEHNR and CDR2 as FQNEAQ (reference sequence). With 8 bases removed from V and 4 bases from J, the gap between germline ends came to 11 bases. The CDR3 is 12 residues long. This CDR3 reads CASGRAIETQYF. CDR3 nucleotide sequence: TGTGCCAGCGGCAGGGCGATAGAGACCCAGTACTTC.